Listed here are 5 T cell receptor beta chains from one sample, sequenced in a study of vaccination effects on CD4 cells after COVID-19. Sequenced by immunoSEQ multiplex PCR; TCRdb stores in-frame clones only, minus some. The sample yields 40,000 to 45,000 clones, 77% seen once. Ahead of sequencing, the ViraFEST assay grew antigen-specific CD4+ T cells using viral peptide pools. It was after approximately 11 days of culture that CD4+ T cells were isolated. Vaccine recipients had no previous SARS-CoV-2 infection; their nucleocapsid antibodies were negative. These receptors have no known antigen. Sequencing used CD4+ T cells from PBMCs cultured with HCoV-NL63 spike peptides, obtained before COVID-19 vaccination. These receptors originate from a human donor who received a COVID-19 vaccine.

This clone turned up a few times. The chain employs TRBV5-1 and TRBJ2-3; 9 nucleotides agree with TRBD1. This CDR3 comprises 18 residues. V was pared by 0 bases and J by 0 bases, with 8 bases of the junction left unmatched. Germline V lookup: CDR1 SGHRS, CDR2 YFSETQ. The CDR3 bases are TGCGCCAGCAGCTTGGGTTTCGGGGACAGGGATAGCACAGATACGCAGTATTTT. It encodes CASSLGFGDRDSTDTQYF.

The J gene is TRBJ1-1, the V gene TRBV7-8; 10 bases are a match to TRBD1. The germline V gene encodes CDR1 SGHVS and CDR2 FQNEAQ. J gave up 12 bases and V 5 bases, and 9 bases lay outside the gene matches. The CDR3 is made up of 13 amino acids. This chain's CDR3 is CASSPGTGEKTFF. The DNA for the CDR3 is TGTGCCAGCAGCCCCGGGACAGGGGAAAAGACTTTCTTT.

In its sample, this clone was seen once. This rearrangement joins TRBV6-2 or TRBV6-3 to TRBJ2-7; a weak D match, TRBD1 (6 bases). This CDR3 has 12 residues. The germline V gene encodes CDR1 MNHEY and CDR2 SVGEGT. The germline V and J ends were trimmed by 6 bases and 9 bases, with 15 bases remaining between them. Here the CDR3 reads CASSTGLTGQYV. CDR3 coding DNA: TGTGCCAGCAGCACAGGGTTAACTGGGCAGTACGTC.

The chain carries TRBV30 and TRBJ1-3, with D possibly TRBD1 on 5 matching bases. The V and J ends lost 3 bases and 0 bases respectively, with 12 bases between them. This CDR3 is 15 amino acids long. Per germline, CDR1 GTSNPN and CDR2 SVGIG (reference sequence). The CDR3 sequence: CAWRAGRSSGNTIYF. The CDR3 region has the DNA TGTGCCTGGAGAGCGGGACGCAGCTCTGGAAACACCATATATTTT. The full variable domain, its missing parts supplied by reference TRBV30 and TRBJ1-3, is SQTIHQWPATLVQPVGSPLSLECTVEGTSNPNLYWYRQAAGRGLQLLFYSVGIGQISSEVPQNLSASRPQDRQFILSSKKLLLSDSGFYLCAWRAGRSSGNTIYFGEGSWLTVV.

The chain couples TRBV7-2 to TRBJ1-4; 7 positions match TRBD1. The CDR3 covers 14 residues. With V trimmed by 7 bases and J by 4 bases, 6 bases remained unmatched. Per the germline V gene, CDR1 is SGHTA and CDR2 is FQGNSA. The CDR3 is CASKGTANNEKLFF. In DNA, the CDR3 is TGTGCCAGCAAAGGGACAGCCAATAATGAAAAACTGTTTTTT.